The T cell receptor (beta chain) under discussion was sequenced for a study of graft-versus-host responses after intestinal transplantation. About the study: Tacrolimus and steroids were given for around 3 years to all recipients after anti-thymocyte globulin induction.

To note about this clone: Its antigen is undetermined.

The study, taken as a whole, reports: Within allografts, high graft-versus-host to host-versus-graft clonal ratios were seen among patients with graft-donor T cell macrochimerism. In recipient marrow, GvH clones were found, and some appeared first in ileum or blood. Early after transplant, HvG clones declined as circulating GvH clones peaked.

Germline assignment: CDR1 SGHRS and CDR2 YFSETQ. The CDR3 consists of 15 residues. Trimming removed 5 bases from V and 6 bases from J; junction bases left unmatched: 7. Assay used: immunoSEQ multiplex PCR; TCRdb lists only in-frame clones, some missing. Here the sample spans 90,000 to 150,000 clones, 85% to 95% being singletons. The receptor's source is a human donor who received an intestinal transplant. The input for sequencing was unstimulated CD8+ T cells sorted from spleen or lymph node cells, taken before intestinal transplant. This chain connects TRBV5-1 to TRBJ2-7, with 14 positions matching TRBD2. The CDR3 reads CASSGTSGSGAEQYF. The CDR3 nucleotides read TGCGCCAGCAGTGGGACTAGCGGGAGTGGGGCCGAGCAGTACTTC.